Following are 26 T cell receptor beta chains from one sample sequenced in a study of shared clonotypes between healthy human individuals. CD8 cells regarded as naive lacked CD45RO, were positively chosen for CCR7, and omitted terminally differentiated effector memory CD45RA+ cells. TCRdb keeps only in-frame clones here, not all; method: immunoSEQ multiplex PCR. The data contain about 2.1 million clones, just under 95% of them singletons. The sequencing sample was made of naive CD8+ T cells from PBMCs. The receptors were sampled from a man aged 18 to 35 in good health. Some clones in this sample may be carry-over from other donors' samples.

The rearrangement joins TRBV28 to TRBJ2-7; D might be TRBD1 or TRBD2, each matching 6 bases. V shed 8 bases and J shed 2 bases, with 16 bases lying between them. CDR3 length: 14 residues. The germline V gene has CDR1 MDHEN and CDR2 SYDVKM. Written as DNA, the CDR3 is TGTGCCAGCGGACTGACGGGGGCGGCCTACGAGCAGTACTTC. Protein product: CASGLTGAAYEQYF.

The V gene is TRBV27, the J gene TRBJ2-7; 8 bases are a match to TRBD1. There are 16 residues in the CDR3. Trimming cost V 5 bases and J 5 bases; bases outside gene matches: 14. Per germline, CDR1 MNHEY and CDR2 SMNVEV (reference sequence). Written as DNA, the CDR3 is TGTGCCAGCAGTCCCCTTTCGTGGACAGGGAAAGACGAGCAGTACTTC. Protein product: CASSPLSWTGKDEQYF.

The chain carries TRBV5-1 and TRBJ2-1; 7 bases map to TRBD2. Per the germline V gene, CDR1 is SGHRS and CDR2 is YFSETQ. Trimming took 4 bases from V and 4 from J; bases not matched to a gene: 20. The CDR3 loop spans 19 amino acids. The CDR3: CASSHPRVSAGPLYNEQFF. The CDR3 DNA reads TGCGCCAGCAGCCACCCTAGAGTATCAGCGGGACCCCTTTACAATGAGCAGTTCTTC.

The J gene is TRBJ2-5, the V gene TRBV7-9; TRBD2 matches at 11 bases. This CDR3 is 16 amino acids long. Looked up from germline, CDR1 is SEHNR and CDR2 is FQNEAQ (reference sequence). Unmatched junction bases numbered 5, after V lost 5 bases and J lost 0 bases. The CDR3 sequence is CASSPGTSGHQETQYF. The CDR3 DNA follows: TGTGCCAGCAGCCCCGGGACTAGCGGCCACCAAGAGACCCAGTACTTC.

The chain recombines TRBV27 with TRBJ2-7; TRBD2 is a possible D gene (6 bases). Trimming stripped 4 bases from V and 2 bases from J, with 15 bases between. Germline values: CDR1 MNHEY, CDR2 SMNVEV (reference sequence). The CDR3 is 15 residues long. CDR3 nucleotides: TGTGCCAGCAGTTGGGGGGAACTACCGGCCTACGAGCAGTACTTC. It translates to CASSWGELPAYEQYF.

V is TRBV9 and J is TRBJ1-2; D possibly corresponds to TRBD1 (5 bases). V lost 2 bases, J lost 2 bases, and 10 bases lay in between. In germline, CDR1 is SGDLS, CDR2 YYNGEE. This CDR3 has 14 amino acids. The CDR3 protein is CASSVGPQNYGYTF. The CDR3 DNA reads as TGTGCCAGCAGCGTGGGGCCTCAAAACTATGGCTACACCTTC.

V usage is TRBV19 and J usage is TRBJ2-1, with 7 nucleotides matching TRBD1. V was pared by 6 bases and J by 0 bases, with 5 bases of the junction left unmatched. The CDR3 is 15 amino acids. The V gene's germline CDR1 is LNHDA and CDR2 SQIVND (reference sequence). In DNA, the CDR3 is TGTGCCAGTAGGTCGACAGGGATCTCCTACAATGAGCAGTTCTTC. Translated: CASRSTGISYNEQFF.

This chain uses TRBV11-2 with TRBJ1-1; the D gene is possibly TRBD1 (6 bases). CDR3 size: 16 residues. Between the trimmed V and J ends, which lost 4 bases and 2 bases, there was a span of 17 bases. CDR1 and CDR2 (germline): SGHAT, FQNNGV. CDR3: CASSSPQGQLNTEAFF. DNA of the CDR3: TGTGCCAGCAGCTCCCCGCAGGGGCAATTAAACACTGAAGCTTTCTTT.

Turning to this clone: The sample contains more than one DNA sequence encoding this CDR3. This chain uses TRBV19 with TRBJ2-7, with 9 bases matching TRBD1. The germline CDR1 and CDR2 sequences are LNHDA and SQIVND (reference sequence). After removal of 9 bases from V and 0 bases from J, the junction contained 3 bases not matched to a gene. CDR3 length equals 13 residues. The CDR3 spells CASTGGGSYEQYF. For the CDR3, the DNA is TGTGCCAGCACAGGGGGCGGCTCCTACGAGCAGTACTTC.

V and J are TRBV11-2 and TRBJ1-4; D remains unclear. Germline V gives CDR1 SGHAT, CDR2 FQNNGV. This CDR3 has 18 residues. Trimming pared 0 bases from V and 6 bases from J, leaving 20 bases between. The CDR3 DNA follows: TGTGCCAGCAGCTTAGATCGGCGAAGATTGTACAGTGATGAAAAACTGTTTTTT. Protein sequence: CASSLDRRRLYSDEKLFF.

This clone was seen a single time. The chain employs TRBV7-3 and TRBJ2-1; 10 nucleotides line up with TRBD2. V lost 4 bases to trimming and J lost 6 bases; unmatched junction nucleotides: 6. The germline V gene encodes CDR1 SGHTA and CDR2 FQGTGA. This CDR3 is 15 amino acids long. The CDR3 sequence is CASSSTSGIINEQFF. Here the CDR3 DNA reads TGTGCCAGCAGCTCCACTAGCGGGATTATCAATGAGCAGTTCTTC.

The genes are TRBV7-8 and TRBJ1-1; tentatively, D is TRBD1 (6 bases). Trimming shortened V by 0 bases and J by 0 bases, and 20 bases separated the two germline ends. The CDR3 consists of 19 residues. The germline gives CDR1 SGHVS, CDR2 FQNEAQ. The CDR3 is CASSLAPGRGVVMNTEAFF. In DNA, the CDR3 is TGTGCCAGCAGCTTAGCGCCTGGCAGGGGCGTAGTAATGAACACTGAAGCTTTCTTT.

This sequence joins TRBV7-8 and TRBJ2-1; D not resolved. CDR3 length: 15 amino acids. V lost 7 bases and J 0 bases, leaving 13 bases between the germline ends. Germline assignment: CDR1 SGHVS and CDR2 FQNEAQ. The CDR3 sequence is CASTFDGSSYNEQFF. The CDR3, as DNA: TGTGCCAGCACCTTCGACGGAAGCTCCTACAATGAGCAGTTCTTC.

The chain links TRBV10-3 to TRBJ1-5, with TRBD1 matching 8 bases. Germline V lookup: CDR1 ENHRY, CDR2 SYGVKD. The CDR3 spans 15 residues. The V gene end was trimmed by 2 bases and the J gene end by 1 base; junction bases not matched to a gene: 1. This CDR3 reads CAISENRGSNQPQHF. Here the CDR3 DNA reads TGTGCCATCAGTGAGAACAGGGGGAGCAATCAGCCCCAGCATTTT.

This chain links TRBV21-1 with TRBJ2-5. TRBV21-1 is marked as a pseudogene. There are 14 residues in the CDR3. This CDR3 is CASSGGVKQETQYF. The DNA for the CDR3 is TGTGCCAGCAGCGGGGGAGTAAAACAAGAGACCCAGTACTTC.

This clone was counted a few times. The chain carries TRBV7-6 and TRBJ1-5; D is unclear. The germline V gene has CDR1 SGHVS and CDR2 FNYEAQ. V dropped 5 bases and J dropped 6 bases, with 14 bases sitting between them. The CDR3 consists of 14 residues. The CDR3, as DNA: TGTGCCAGCAGCCAGGACTATTCGGGTCAGCCCCAGCATTTT. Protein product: CASSQDYSGQPQHF.

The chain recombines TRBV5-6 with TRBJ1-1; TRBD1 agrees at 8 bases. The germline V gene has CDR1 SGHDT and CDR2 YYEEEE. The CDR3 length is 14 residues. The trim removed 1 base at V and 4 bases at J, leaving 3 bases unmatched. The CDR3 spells CASSLFRGPTEAFF. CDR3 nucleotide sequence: TGTGCCAGCAGCTTGTTCAGGGGGCCCACTGAAGCTTTCTTT.

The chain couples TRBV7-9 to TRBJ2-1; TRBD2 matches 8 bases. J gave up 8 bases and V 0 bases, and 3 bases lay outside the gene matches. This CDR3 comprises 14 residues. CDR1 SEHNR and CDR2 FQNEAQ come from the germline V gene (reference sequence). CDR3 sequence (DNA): TGTGCCAGCAGCTTAGCACTAGCGGTCGATGAGCAGTTCTTC. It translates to CASSLALAVDEQFF.

CDR3 loop: CSVAGTGFYEQYF. Here the CDR3 DNA reads TGCAGCGTGGCCGGGACAGGGTTTTACGAGCAGTACTTC. V and J are TRBV29-1 and TRBJ2-7; the match to TRBD1 covers 9 bases. The germline V gene encodes CDR1 SQVTM and CDR2 ANQGSEA. V lost 6 bases to trimming and J lost 4 bases; unmatched junction nucleotides: 7. This CDR3 has 13 amino acids.

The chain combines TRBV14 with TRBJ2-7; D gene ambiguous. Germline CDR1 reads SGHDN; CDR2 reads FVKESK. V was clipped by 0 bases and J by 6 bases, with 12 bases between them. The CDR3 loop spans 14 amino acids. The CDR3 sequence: CASSQDRFPREQYF. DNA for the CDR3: TGTGCCAGCAGCCAAGACAGGTTCCCCCGCGAGCAGTACTTC.

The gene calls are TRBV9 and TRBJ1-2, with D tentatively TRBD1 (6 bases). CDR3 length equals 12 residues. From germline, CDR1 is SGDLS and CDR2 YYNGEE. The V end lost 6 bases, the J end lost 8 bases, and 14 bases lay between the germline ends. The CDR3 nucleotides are TGTGCCAGCACTCAGGGGAGGGACGGCTACACCTTC. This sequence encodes CASTQGRDGYTF.

The CDR3 is CASSQGGVTGANYGYTF. CDR3 nucleotide sequence: TGCGCCAGCAGCCAAGGCGGGGTCACAGGAGCTAACTATGGCTACACCTTC. J is TRBJ1-2 and V is TRBV4-3, with D possibly TRBD1 on 5 matching bases. Trimming took 1 base from V and 0 from J, leaving 15 bases between them. The CDR3 spans 17 residues. CDR1 is LGHNA, CDR2 YSLEER, per germline.

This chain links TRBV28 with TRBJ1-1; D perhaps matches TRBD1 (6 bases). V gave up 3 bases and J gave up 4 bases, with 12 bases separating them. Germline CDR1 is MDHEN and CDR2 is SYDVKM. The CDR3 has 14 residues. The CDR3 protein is CASSLDSHGTEAFF. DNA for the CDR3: TGTGCCAGCAGTTTGGACAGCCACGGCACTGAAGCTTTCTTT.

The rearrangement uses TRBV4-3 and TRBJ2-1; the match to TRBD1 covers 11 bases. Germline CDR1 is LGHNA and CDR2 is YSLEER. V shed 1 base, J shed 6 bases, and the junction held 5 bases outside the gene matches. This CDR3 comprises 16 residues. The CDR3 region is CASSQVSGTGGNEQFF. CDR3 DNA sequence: TGCGCCAGCAGCCAAGTCTCCGGGACAGGGGGCAATGAGCAGTTCTTC.

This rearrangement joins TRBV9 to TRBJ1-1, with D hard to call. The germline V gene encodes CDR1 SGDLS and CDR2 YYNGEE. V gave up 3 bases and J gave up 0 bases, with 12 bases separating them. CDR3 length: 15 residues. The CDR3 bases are TGTGCCAGCAGCGCCCCGCCGAGGGTGAACACTGAAGCTTTCTTT. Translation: CASSAPPRVNTEAFF.

CDR3 DNA: TGTGCCAGCAGCAAAAGATCCACCCGGGACAGACAGAGTTGCTCCTACAATGAGCAGTTCTTC. It specifies CASSKRSTRDRQSCSYNEQFF. The chain recombines TRBV21-1 with TRBJ2-1; the table's D call, TRBD1, was not checked against the DNA. TRBV21-1 is classified as a pseudogene. There are 21 residues in the CDR3.